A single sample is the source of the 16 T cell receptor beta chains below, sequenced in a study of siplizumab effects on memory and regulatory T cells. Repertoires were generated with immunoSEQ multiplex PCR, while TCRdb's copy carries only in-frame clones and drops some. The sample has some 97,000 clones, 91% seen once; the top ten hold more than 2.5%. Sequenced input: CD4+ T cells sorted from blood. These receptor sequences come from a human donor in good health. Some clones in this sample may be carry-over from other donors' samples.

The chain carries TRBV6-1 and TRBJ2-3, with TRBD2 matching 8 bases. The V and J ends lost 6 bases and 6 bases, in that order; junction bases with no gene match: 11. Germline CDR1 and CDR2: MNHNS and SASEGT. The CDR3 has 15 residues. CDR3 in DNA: TGTGCCAGCAGCCTTAGCCGGGGGGGGATTGATACGCAGTATTTT. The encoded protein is CASSLSRGGIDTQYF.

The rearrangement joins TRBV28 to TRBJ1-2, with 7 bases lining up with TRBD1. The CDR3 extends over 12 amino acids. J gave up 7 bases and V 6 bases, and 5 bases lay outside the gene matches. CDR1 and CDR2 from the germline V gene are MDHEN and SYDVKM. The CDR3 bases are TGTGCCAGCAGAAGACAGGGTGGTGGCTACACCTTC. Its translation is CASRRQGGGYTF.

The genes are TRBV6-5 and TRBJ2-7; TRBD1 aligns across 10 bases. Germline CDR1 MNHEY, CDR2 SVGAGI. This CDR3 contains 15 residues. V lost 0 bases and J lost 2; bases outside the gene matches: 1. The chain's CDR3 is CASSYSGQGAYEQYF. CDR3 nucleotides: TGTGCCAGCAGTTACTCTGGACAGGGGGCCTACGAGCAGTACTTC.

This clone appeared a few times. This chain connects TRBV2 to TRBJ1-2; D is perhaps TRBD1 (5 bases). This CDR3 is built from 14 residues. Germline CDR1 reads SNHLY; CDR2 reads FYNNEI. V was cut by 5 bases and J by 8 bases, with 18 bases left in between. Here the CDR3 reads CASSSTGTLRGYTF. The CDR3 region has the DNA TGTGCCAGCAGTTCAACCGGGACCCTGAGGGGCTACACCTTC.

CDR3 protein: CASSVMNRGTSYTF. The CDR3 coding sequence is TGTGCCAGCAGCGTAATGAACAGGGGTACCAGCTACACCTTC. The V call is TRBV9, the J call TRBJ1-2; TRBD1 aligns across 7 bases. The CDR3 has 14 residues. Losses at the gene ends were 1 base for V and 9 bases for J; bases not matched to a gene: 9. Per germline, CDR1 SGDLS and CDR2 YYNGEE.

For the CDR3, the DNA is TGTGCCAGCAGCTTAGCTGAAGCCAAAAACATTCAGTACTTC. As protein: CASSLAEAKNIQYF. The genes are TRBV7-9 and TRBJ2-4; no clear D gene. CDR3 length equals 14 residues. Trimming stripped 0 bases from V and 0 bases from J, with 3 bases between. Germline V gene lookup returns CDR1 SEHNR and CDR2 FQNEAQ (reference sequence).

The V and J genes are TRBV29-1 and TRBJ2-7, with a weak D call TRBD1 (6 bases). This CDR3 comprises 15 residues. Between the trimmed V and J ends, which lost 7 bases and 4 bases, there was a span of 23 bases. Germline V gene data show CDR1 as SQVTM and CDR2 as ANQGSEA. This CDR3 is CSASPPGAGEYEQYF. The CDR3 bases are TGCAGCGCCTCCCCCCCAGGGGCGGGTGAGTACGAGCAGTACTTC.

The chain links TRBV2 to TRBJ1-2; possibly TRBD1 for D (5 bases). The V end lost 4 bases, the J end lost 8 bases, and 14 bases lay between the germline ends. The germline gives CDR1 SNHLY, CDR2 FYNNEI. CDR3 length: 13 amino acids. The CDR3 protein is CASSVEGPIGYTF. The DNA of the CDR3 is TGTGCCAGCAGTGTGGAGGGACCGATAGGCTACACCTTC.

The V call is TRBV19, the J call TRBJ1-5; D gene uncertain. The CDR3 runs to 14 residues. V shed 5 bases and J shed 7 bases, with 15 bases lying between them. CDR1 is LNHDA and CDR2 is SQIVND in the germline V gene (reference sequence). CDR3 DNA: TGTGCCAGTAGTCCGATCAGCTCACGACAGCCCCAGCATTTT. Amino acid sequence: CASSPISSRQPQHF.

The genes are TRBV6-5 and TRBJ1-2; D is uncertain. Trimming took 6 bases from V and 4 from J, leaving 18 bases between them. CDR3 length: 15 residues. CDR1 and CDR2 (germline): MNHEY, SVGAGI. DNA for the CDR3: TGTGCCAGCAGGCGAGACATCCTATCAAGCTATGGCTACACCTTC. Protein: CASRRDILSSYGYTF.

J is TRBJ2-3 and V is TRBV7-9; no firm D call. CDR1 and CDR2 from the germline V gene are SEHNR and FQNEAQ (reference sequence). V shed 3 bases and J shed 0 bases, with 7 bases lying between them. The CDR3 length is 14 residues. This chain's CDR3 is CASSLDTSTDTQYF. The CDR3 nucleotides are TGTGCCAGCAGCTTGGATACTAGCACAGATACGCAGTATTTT.

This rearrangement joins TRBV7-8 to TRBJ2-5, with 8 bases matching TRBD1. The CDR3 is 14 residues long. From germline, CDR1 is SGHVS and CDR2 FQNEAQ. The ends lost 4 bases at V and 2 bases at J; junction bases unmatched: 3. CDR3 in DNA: TGTGCCAGCAGCTCAACAGGGGGACAAGAGACCCAGTACTTC. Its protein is CASSSTGGQETQYF.

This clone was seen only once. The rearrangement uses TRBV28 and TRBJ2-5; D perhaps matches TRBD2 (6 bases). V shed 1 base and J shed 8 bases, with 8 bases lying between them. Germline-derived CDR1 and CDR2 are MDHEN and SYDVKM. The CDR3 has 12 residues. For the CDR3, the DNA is TGTGCCAGCAGTTTATCGGCGGGAACCCAGTACTTC. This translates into CASSLSAGTQYF.

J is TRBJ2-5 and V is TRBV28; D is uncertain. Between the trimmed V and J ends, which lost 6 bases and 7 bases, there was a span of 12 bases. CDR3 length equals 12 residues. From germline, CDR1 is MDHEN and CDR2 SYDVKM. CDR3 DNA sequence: TGTGCCAGCAGCTCTTACCCGGGGACCCAGTACTTC. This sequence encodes CASSSYPGTQYF.

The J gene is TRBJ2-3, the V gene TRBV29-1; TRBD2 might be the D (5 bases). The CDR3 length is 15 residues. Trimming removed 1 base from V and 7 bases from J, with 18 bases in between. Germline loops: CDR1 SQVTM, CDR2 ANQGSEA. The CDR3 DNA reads TGCAGCGTTGAAGGAGGGCTCGGCTCTACAAATACGCAGTATTTT. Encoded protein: CSVEGGLGSTNTQYF.

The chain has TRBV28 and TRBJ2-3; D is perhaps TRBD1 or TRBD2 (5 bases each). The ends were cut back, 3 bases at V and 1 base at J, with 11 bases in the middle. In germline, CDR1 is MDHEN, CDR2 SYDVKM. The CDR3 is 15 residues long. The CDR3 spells CASSFAGAGTDTQYF. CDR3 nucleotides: TGTGCCAGCAGTTTTGCCGGGGCCGGCACAGATACGCAGTATTTT.